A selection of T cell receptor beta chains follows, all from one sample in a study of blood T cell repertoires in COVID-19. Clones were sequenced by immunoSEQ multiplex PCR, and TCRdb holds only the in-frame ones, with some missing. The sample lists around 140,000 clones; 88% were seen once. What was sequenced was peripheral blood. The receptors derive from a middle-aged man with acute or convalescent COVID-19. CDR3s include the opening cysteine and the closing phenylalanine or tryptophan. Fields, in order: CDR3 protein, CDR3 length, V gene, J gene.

cdr3_aa: CASSGGTLLGETQYF
cdr3_length: 15
v_call: TRBV28
j_call: TRBJ2-5

cdr3_aa: CASSPISTRADYGYTF
cdr3_length: 16
v_call: TRBV16
j_call: TRBJ1-2

cdr3_aa: CSVGTRTGELFF
cdr3_length: 12
v_call: TRBV29-1
j_call: TRBJ2-2

cdr3_aa: CASSPLVGGSSYNEQFF
cdr3_length: 17
v_call: TRBV13
j_call: TRBJ2-1

cdr3_aa: CASSLDRTYEQYF
cdr3_length: 13
v_call: TRBV28
j_call: TRBJ2-7

cdr3_aa: CASSWGGYITEAFF
cdr3_length: 14
v_call: TRBV2
j_call: TRBJ1-1

cdr3_aa: CASRQTGEKLFF
cdr3_length: 12
v_call: TRBV2
j_call: TRBJ1-4

cdr3_aa: CASSYRGNSPLHF
cdr3_length: 13
v_call: TRBV5-4
j_call: TRBJ1-6

cdr3_aa: CASHGQLDNSPLHF
cdr3_length: 14
v_call: TRBV2
j_call: TRBJ1-6

cdr3_aa: CASSDGRDQPQHF
cdr3_length: 13
v_call: TRBV2
j_call: TRBJ1-5

cdr3_aa: CASTKPGGNTEAFF
cdr3_length: 14
v_call: TRBV6-5
j_call: TRBJ1-1

cdr3_aa: CASSEGGFSNSPLHF
cdr3_length: 15
v_call: TRBV2
j_call: TRBJ1-6

cdr3_aa: CASSLSGTGAEKLFF
cdr3_length: 15
v_call: TRBV5-1
j_call: TRBJ1-4

cdr3_aa: CASSLTGGFYAFF
cdr3_length: 13
v_call: TRBV7-9
j_call: TRBJ1-1

cdr3_aa: CASTDSGFTVNIQYF
cdr3_length: 15
v_call: TRBV28
j_call: TRBJ2-4

cdr3_aa: CASSLVAGGHTGELFF
cdr3_length: 16
v_call: TRBV5-1
j_call: TRBJ2-2

cdr3_aa: CASSLVSEDLLHF
cdr3_length: 13
v_call: TRBV5-1
j_call: TRBJ1-6

cdr3_aa: CARSFFQGACIYGYTF
cdr3_length: 16
v_call: TRBV5-3
j_call: TRBJ1-2

cdr3_aa: CASSEDSAMFGNTIYF
cdr3_length: 16
v_call: TRBV9
j_call: TRBJ1-3

cdr3_aa: CASNPDSYQPQHF
cdr3_length: 13
v_call: TRBV6-2/TRBV6-3
j_call: TRBJ1-5